This T cell receptor (beta chain) appears in the sequencing data of a study of cytomegalovirus exposure and HLA in healthy donors (dated by TCRdb to 2015 to 2018). Some background on the complete study: According to an earlier analysis of 450 to 650 of the donors, about 170 million T cells yielded 117 million unique TCR beta sequences and 276 Gb of sequence data. An early release covering about 600 HLA-typed donors comprised approximately 290 gigabases of sequencing data and approximately 80 million unique TCR sequences. Among the roughly 380 genotyped donors, around 81% belonged to the genetic ancestry cluster associated with self-reported Caucasian donors. The study was designed to test whether signatures of past pathogen exposure could be identified by cataloging public T cell receptors. The study profiled the T cell repertoires of approximately 700 subjects by immunosequencing and related them to cytomegalovirus serostatus. Besides the first cohort of around 670 subjects, a separate validation cohort made up of over a hundred different subjects was used. To predict cytomegalovirus infection status, the study brought together high-throughput TCR immunosequencing, statistical association of individual TCRs with disease status, and machine learning. To study patterns of TCR occurrence, a later analysis re-analyzed previously published TCR beta repertoires from several hundred donors and added high-resolution HLA genotyping. Rather than drawing on any new phenotypic data, the later analysis identified candidate immune exposures from TCR beta sequences and the way those sequences occurred across donors. To decide whether each TCR beta V gene segment behaved as functional or pseudogenic, an earlier analysis of approximately 600 of the donors relied on high-throughput TCR beta sequencing. Donor age, sex, ethnicity and CMV serostatus were compiled alongside the repertoire data. Genome-wide SNP genotypes for about three fifths of the roughly 670 donors were used in a later genetic analysis, which treated that subset as a discovery cohort. All discovery cohort repertoires had been generated using a single sequencing platform. HLA typing covered class I and class II loci at four-digit resolution. The number of typed donors differed by locus: about 629-630 for A, B, C, DRB1 and DQB1; roughly 510 for DQA1; 606 for DPA1; and some 430 for DPB1. Because of strong linkage in the cohort, five DR-DQ haplotypes were treated as single units for association and clustering. Across under 500 genotyped donors of the cohort, an average of roughly 250,000 unique TCR beta nucleotide sequences per donor were sequenced, and around 19% of those sequences were non-productive. The paper as a whole reports these results and caveats: In a later analysis, HLA-associated TCR beta chains showed more clonal expansion and lower generation probabilities than non-associated chains that were equally common. A later genetic analysis associated a missense DCLRE1C variant with V-gene and J-gene trimming of TCR beta chains, and an independent cohort replicated the association. A later genetic analysis reported fewer N-insertions in productive TCRs among donors in an Asian-associated ancestry cluster than the roughly 720-donor mean. According to a later analysis, parvovirus B19, influenza, CMV and Epstein-Barr virus appeared linked to several top co-occurrence clusters. A group of highly shared sequence variants was considered likely to be a technical artifact of the sequencing pipeline. Linkage disequilibrium might explain the correlated functional status among segregating V segments, but an unknown experimental factor could not be ruled out. Most CMV-associated TCR beta chains appeared to be HLA-restricted in a later analysis, and the HLA associations seemed to be driven largely by CMV exposure. The authors suggested that the approach could potentially be extended to other disease states and immunological phenotypes. A few of the identified cytomegalovirus-associated TCR beta chains were confirmed in vitro to be specific for cytomegalovirus antigens. Because counts were too low, under 20 rarely observed V segments, including chromosome 9 orphons, were left out of the earlier analysis of over 550 of the donors. This cohort had only TCR beta chains sequenced, and the lack of alpha or paired-chain data limited which features could be detected. A later analysis found that TCR association rates varied across HLA loci, with DRB1 alleles showing the most associated TCRs and HLA-C alleles the fewest. An earlier analysis of approximately 570 of the donors showed that most TCR beta V segments appeared in productive rearrangements either about 87% or about 30% of the time, which broadly matched IMGT annotations. A further reported finding was that TCR beta sequences accurately predicted the HLA-A and HLA-B alleles for most subjects in the first cohort. In the study, 150 to 200 TCR beta chains were listed as associated with cytomegalovirus. Some IMGT-functional V segments, including TRBV6-2 and TRBV6-3, could not be told apart with the 87-base-pair reads, so those segments were excluded. The classifier was reported to diagnose cytomegalovirus status with high specificity and sensitivity in both the original and validation cohorts. Presence/absence analyses assumed roughly uniform sequencing depth across donors, an assumption that may not hold. In a later analysis, 16,951 TCR beta sequences were associated with specific HLA alleles at a false discovery rate of 0.05. Because some donors lacked HLA typing at each locus, the association tests relied only on the typed subset. Strong co-occurrence of HLA alleles, especially DR and DQ, made assigning TCR associations to individual alleles difficult. The only immune exposure information available for the cohort was CMV serostatus. Across donors, most TCR sequences were observed very rarely, whereas some public TCRs were present in many individuals.

The cohort comprised hundreds of healthy bone marrow donors. At the time of sampling, all cohort members were nominally healthy, though unrecorded immune exposures were likely present. The donor was CMV seronegative and belonged to the group of roughly 330 seronegative cohort members. A peripheral blood sample was provided by each donor, and peripheral blood mononuclear cells were used for TCR beta sequencing. The Qiagen DNeasy Blood Extraction Kit was used to extract genomic DNA from the blood cell samples. Worth noting for this clone: Its antigen is still unknown. It has no much larger one-base neighbor in the sample; base qualities were not kept.

Library prep was done by the immunoSEQ multiplex PCR assay. A mixture of 60 forward primers for TCR Vbeta segments and 13 reverse primers for TCR Jbeta segments was used in the multiplex PCR. A multiplex PCR assay on genomic DNA amplified the CDR3 region of rearranged TCR beta genes. The amplified TCR beta libraries were sequenced on the Illumina HiSeq System as 87-base-pair reads. In the original analysis: A later analysis tallied around 80 million unique TCR beta chains across the 666 repertoires, and approximately 12 million of those chains were shared by two or more donors. Raw reads were error-corrected and collapsed into unique sequences with a nearest-neighbor algorithm that merged closely related sequences to remove PCR and sequencing errors. Alignment of CDR3 sequences to IMGT reference sequences was used to assign V, D and J gene segments. For a sequence to be retained, a match of at least six nucleotides to both a V gene segment and a J gene segment was required. Rearrangements were called productive when the CDR3 lacked stop codons and stayed in frame with V and J; all others were non-productive. Following IMGT convention, CDR3 was defined as the stretch from the second conserved V-encoded cysteine up to the conserved J-encoded phenylalanine. The earlier analysis of about 530 of the donors excluded any sequence lacking an unambiguous match to a single V gene segment. An earlier analysis of under 750 of the donors called V segments functional above 56.7% productive rearrangements and segregating when the between-donor standard deviation exceeded 5%. A statistical classification framework was built for diagnosing cytomegalovirus status from the catalog of TCR beta chain sequences. A later analysis assigned V and J genes by comparing TCR nucleotide sequences with IMGT/GENE-DB human TR gene sequences. A later analysis assigned CDR3 sequences and most-parsimonious VDJ recombination scenarios with the TCRdist pipeline. In a later analysis, each TCR beta chain was defined by its CDR3 amino acid sequence together with its V-gene family, and reads lacking a unique V-gene family were excluded. In a later analysis, 450 to 600 highly shared, low-generation-probability nucleotide sequences were removed to address suspected cross-contamination and a sequencing artifact. For each public chain, a later analysis derived a clonal expansion index from normalized ranks of inferred template counts within each repertoire. In a later analysis, generation probabilities were computed with a VDJ recombination model fitted to out-of-frame rearrangements, and the resulting probabilities were checked against IGoR. Hypergeometric tests were used in a later analysis to score TCR-TCR, TCR-HLA and TCR-CMV co-occurrence, with a repertoire-size bias correction applied to the TCR pairs. False discovery rates were estimated in a later analysis by permuting HLA or CMV assignments 20 times. In a later analysis, co-occurring TCRs were grouped using DBSCAN, and TCRdist sequence similarity was added for clustering within HLA-allele-positive subsets. Repertoires with fewer than 30,000 or more than 120,000 public chains, plus five repertoires with anomalous nucleotide sharing, were excluded from co-occurrence clustering. Imported from immuneACCESS, the table was reduced by TCRdb to in-frame sequences with V and J called. These copies leave out some clones; in studies compared against another copy, an unresolved V gene accounts for under half, and the cause of the remainder is not known. Clone size and the V and J calls come from that table; the DNA yielded D and trimming. A total of about 180,000 clones appear in this sample, over 75% of them only once. The ten largest clones add up to approximately 0.55% of the sample.

V is pared back by 0 bases and J by 7 bases, with 11 bases lying between the germline termini. Reading from cysteine to phenylalanine, the CDR3 counts 13 amino acids. Only the CDR3 part of the read is kept: 39 bases, read in frame from the first base. For CDR1 and CDR2, the germline V gene lists SGHRS and YFSETQ. This TCR was recovered from a woman between 45 and 60 years old in good health and CMV-seronegative. The chain was built from TRBV5-1 and TRBJ2-7; a tentative D match to TRBD2 spans 6 bases. The specimen was PBMCs. The CDR3 region: CASSLVPEGEQYF. The nucleotide sequence reads as follows: TGCGCCAGCAGCTTGGTACCGGAGGGGGAGCAGTACTTC. With the portions outside the CDR3 filled from the reference TRBV5-1 and TRBJ2-7 genes, the complete variable region becomes KAGVTQTPRYLIKTRGQQVTLSCSPISGHRSVSWYQQTPGQGLQFLFEYFSETQRNKGNFPGRFSGRQFSNSRSEMNVSTLELGDSALYLCASSLVPEGEQYFGPGTRLTVT.